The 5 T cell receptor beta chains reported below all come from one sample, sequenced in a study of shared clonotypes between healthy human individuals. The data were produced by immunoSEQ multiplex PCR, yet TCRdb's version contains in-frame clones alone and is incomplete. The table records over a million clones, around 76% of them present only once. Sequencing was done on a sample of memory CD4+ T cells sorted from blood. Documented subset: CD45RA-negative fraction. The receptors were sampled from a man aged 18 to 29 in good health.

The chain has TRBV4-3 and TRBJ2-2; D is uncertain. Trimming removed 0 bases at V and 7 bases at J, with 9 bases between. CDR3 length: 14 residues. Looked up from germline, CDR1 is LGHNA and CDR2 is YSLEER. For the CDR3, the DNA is TGCGCCAGCAGCCAAGATTGGAAGGGCGGGGAGCTGTTTTTT. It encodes CASSQDWKGGELFF.

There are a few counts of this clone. This chain's CDR3 is CASSQDPRGGSGNTIYF. CDR3 sequence (DNA): TGTGCCAGCAGCCAAGATCCAAGGGGAGGCTCTGGAAACACCATATATTTT. The chain links TRBV4-2 to TRBJ1-3; a weak D match, TRBD1 (5 bases). The length of the CDR3 is 17 residues. With 0 bases removed from V and 0 bases from J, the gap between germline ends came to 12 bases. Germline CDR1 and CDR2: LGHNA and YNFKEQ.

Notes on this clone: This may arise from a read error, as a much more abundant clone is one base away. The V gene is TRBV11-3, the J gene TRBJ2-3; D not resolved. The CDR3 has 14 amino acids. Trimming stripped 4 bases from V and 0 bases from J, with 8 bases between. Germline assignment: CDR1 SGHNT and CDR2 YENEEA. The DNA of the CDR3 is TGTGCCAGCAGCTCCCAGACTAGCACAGATACGCAGTATTTT. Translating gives CASSSQTSTDTQYF.

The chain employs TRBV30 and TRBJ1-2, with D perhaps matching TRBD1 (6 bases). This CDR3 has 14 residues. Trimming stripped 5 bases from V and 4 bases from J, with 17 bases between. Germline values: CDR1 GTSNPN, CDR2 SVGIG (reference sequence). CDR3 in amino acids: CAWVGGGSFYGYTF. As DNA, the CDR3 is TGTGCCTGGGTCGGAGGGGGATCATTCTATGGCTACACCTTC.

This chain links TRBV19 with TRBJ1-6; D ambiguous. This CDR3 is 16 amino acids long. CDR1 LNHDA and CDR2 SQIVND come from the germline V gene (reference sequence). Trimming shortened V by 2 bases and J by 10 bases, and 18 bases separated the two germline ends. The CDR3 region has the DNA TGTGCCAGTAGTATAACGGCACGGACCCTCGAATCACCCCTCCACTTT. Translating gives CASSITARTLESPLHF.